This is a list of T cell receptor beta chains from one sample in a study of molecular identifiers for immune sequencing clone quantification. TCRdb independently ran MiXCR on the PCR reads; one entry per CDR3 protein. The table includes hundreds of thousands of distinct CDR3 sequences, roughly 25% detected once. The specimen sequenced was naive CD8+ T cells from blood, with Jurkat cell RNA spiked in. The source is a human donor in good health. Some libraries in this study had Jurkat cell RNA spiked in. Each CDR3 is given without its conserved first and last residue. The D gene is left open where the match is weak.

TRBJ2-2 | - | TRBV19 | ASSWGSGELF
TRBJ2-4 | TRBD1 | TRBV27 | AGLRETQGASQY
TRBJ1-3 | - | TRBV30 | AWGPSGNTIY
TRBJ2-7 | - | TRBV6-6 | ASSYSGGVGYEQY
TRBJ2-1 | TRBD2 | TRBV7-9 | ASSLVSPSGNYNEQF
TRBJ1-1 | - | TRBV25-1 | ASSESIYNTEAF
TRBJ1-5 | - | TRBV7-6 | ASSRISGVDQPQH
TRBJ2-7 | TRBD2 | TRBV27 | ASSFTSGGTYEQY
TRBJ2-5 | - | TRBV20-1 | SARPQGETQY
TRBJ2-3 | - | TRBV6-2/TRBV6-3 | ASSADYLSTDTQY
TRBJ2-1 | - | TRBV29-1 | SVPERDSLRSSYNEQF
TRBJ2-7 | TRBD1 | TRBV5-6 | ASSLATGGAYEQY
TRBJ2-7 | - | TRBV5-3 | ASSPSGSYERY
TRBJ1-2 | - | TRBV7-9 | ASSLTATGSDGYT
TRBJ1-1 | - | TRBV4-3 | ASSPTRTGAEAF
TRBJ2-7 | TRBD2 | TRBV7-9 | ASSPKGSSGSEQY
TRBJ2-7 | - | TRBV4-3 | ASSQARAYEQY
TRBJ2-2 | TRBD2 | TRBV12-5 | ASGPMGGTGELF
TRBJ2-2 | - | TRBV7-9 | ASSGPSRDTGELF
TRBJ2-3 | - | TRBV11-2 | ASSLLGGRADTQC
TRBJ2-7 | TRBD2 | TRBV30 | AWSVGGGDEQY
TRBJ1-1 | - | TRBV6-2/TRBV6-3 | ASSYGEDSSMNTEAF
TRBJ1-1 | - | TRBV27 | ASSPTGVNIEAF
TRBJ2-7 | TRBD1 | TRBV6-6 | ASRADRDEQY
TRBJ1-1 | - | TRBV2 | ASSGQIYMNTEAF
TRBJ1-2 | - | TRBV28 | ASKTDPYSYGYT
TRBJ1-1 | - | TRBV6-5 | ASSYSTGRRAEAF
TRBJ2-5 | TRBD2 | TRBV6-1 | ASSVPLAGGDIQETQY
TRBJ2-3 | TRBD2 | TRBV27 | ASSIRTSGTQY
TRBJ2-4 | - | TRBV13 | ASSPKSGKNIQY
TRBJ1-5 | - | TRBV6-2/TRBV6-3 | ASSYGAGSQPQH
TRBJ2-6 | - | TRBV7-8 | ASSYNRAQHSGANVLT
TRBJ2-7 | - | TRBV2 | ASSEVMGDYEQY
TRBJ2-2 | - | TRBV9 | ASSDRERGNTWELF
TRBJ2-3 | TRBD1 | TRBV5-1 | ASRPTGGSADTQY
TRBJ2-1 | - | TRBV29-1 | SALTMGPEQF
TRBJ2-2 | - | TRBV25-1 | ASSEQGIGELF
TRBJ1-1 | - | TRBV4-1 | ASSPRTGHTEAF
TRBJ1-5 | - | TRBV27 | ASSLVADSNQPQH
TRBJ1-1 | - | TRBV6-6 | ASSYSPTEAF
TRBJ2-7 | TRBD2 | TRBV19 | ASSPPQSGRHEQY
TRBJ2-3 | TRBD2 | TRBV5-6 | ASSLGGGVPPRDTQY
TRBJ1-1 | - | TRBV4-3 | ASSQDPALNTRHPLN
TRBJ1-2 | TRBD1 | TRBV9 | ASSPGGRGPLGYGYT
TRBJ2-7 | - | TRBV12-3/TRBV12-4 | ASSAGQYEQY
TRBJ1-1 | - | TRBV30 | ASQDLGNTEAF
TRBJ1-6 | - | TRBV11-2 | ASSLVKPAGTYNSPLH
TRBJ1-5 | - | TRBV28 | ASRSPGVSNQPQH
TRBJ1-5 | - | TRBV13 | ASSLGKVLRPRH
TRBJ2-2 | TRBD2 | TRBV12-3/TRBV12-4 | ASSTGLVSRGELF
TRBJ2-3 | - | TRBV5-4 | ASSDPLYSTDTQY
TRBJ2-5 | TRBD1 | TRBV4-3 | ASSQDFTGGRQETQY
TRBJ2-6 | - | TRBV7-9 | ASSLTPGSGANVLT
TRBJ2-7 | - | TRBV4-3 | ASSQEVGVYEQY
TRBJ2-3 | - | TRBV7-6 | ASSWGDTQY
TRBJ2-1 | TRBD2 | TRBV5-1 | ASSLRTSGLYLNEQF
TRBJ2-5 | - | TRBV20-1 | SARSLYREEEPQY
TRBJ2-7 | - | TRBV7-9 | ASSLLGDEQY
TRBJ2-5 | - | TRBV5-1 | ASSLGRAETQY
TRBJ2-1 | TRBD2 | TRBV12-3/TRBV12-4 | ASSLVQGLAGGPSYNEQF